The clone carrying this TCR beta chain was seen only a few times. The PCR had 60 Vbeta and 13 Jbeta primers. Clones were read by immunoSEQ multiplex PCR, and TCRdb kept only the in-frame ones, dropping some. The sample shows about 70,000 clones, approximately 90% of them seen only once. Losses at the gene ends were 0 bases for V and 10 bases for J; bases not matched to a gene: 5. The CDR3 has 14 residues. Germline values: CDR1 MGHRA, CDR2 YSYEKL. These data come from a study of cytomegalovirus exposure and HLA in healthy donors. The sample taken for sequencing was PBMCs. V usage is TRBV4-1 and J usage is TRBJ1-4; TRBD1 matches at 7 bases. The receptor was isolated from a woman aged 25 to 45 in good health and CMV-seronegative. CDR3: CASSQERQGAKLFF. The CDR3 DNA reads TGCGCCAGCAGCCAAGAACGACAGGGTGCAAAACTGTTTTTT.